These 29 T cell receptor beta chains were sequenced from one sample in a study of T cells in Graves' hyperthyroidism and ophthalmopathy. RNA transcripts served as the template for amplifying TCR beta CDR3 regions. First-round RT-PCR with HTBI primers amplified the TCR CDR3 region. TCRdb re-called the multiplex PCR reads with MiXCR, one entry per CDR3 protein. The data contain about 660,000 distinct CDR3 sequences, roughly 46% of them singletons. Material: peripheral blood or thyroid tissue (not recorded which). The receptor source for this set is an adult man with Graves' disease, either hyperthyroidism or ophthalmopathy (not recorded which).

The chain has TRBV7-6 and TRBJ2-2; 11 bases are a match to TRBD1. The germline gives CDR1 SGHVS, CDR2 FNYEAQ. Losses at the gene ends were 6 bases for V and 4 bases for J; bases not matched to a gene: 4. The CDR3 consists of 15 residues. CDR3 nucleotide sequence: TGTGCCAGCAGAACGGACAGGGGGCGCACCGGGGAGCTGTTTTTT. Translation gives CASRTDRGRTGELFF.

This chain joins TRBV10-3 and TRBJ2-7; 10 bases line up with TRBD2. Germline lookup yields CDR1 ENHRY and CDR2 SYGVKD. The V gene end was trimmed by 10 bases and the J gene end by 0 bases; junction bases not matched to a gene: 3. The CDR3 totals 13 residues. The CDR3 region is CASGTSDSYEQYF. The CDR3, as DNA: TGTGCCAGCGGGACTAGCGACTCCTACGAGCAGTACTTC.

The J gene is TRBJ2-1, the V gene TRBV7-3; 8 positions match TRBD1. CDR1 SGHTA and CDR2 FQGTGA come from the germline V gene. This CDR3 has 13 residues. J gave up 10 bases and V 4 bases, and 6 bases lay outside the gene matches. In nucleotides, the CDR3 is TGTGCCAGCAGCTCGGACAGGGCAAGAGAGCAGTTCTTC. Its protein is CASSSDRAREQFF.

Of note for this clonotype: One junction end disagrees with the germline gene, perhaps due to a read error. The chain is built from TRBV10-3 and TRBJ1-1, with D maybe TRBD1 (6 bases). The CDR3 has 15 amino acids. Germline values: CDR1 ENHRY, CDR2 SYGVKD. CDR3 in DNA: TGTGCCAGCAGTCCCAGGGGTTCAGCTGACACTGAAGCTTTCTTT. It is translated as CASSPRGSADTEAFF.

J is TRBJ1-2 and V is TRBV6-4; the D gene is possibly TRBD1 (5 bases). The V gene's germline CDR1 is MRHNA and CDR2 SNTAGT. Trimming left V 0 bases short and J 2 bases short, with 10 bases between. There are 15 residues in the CDR3. The CDR3 protein is CASSDSSGANYGYTF. In nucleotides, the CDR3 is TGTGCCAGCAGTGACTCTAGCGGGGCCAACTATGGCTACACCTTC.

The genes are TRBV29-1 and TRBJ1-2; weak D call: TRBD1 (6 bases). The CDR3 has 14 amino acids. Germline values: CDR1 SQVTM, CDR2 ANQGSEA. V dropped 8 bases and J dropped 0 bases, with 16 bases sitting between them. The CDR3 region is CSFSPGHPNYGYTF. DNA of the CDR3: TGCAGCTTCTCTCCGGGACATCCTAACTATGGCTACACCTTC.

V is TRBV19 and J is TRBJ1-6, with TRBD1 matching over 9 bases. CDR3 length equals 14 residues. V lost 5 bases to trimming and J lost 9 bases; unmatched junction nucleotides: 5. Germline V gives CDR1 LNHDA, CDR2 SQIVND (reference sequence). This CDR3 is CASSSRTGASPLHF. The CDR3 bases are TGTGCCAGTAGTTCCCGGACAGGGGCTTCACCCCTCCACTTT. Based on the CDR3 plus reference TRBV19 and TRBJ1-6, the full variable domain is DGGITQSPKYLFRKEGQNVTLSCEQNLNHDAMYWYRQDPGQGLRLIYYSQIVNDFQKGDIAEGYSVSREKKESFPLTVTSAQKNPTAFYLCASSSRTGASPLHFGNGTRLTVT.

The chain is built from TRBV24-1 and TRBJ2-5; 7 bases match TRBD1. Germline values: CDR1 KGHDR, CDR2 SFDVKD. The V and J ends lost 4 bases and 4 bases, in that order; junction bases with no gene match: 5. The CDR3 runs to 14 residues. In nucleotides, the CDR3 is TGTGCCACCAGTGAGGGCAGGGACAGAGAGACCCAGTACTTC. Residues: CATSEGRDRETQYF.

Of note for this clonotype: A much more abundant neighbour one base away suggests this may be a read error. The genes are TRBV24-1 and TRBJ2-7; D might be TRBD1 or TRBD2, each matching 5 bases. Trimming pared 4 bases from V and 2 bases from J, leaving 11 bases between. Per the germline V gene, CDR1 is KGHDR and CDR2 is SFDVKD. This CDR3 region has 14 residues. CDR3 residues: CATSDGDGTYEQYF. In nucleotides, the CDR3 is TGTGCCACCAGTGACGGGGACGGAACCTACGAGCAGTACTTC.

The chain employs TRBV29-1 and TRBJ1-1; D is unresolved. Trimming removed 8 bases from V and 0 bases from J, with 7 bases in between. CDR3 length: 11 residues. CDR1 is SQVTM, CDR2 ANQGSEA, per germline. The CDR3 nucleotides are TGCAGCTCGACACTGAACACTGAAGCTTTCTTT. Amino acid sequence: CSSTLNTEAFF.

This rearrangement joins TRBV29-1 to TRBJ1-1; 7 nucleotides match TRBD1. Germline-derived CDR1 and CDR2 are SQVTM and ANQGSEA. The CDR3 is 14 amino acids. CDR3 bases: TGCAGTGAAATGATGACAGGGCTGAACACTGAAGCTTTCTTT. Protein sequence: CSEMMTGLNTEAFF.

There are a few counts of this clonotype. This chain links TRBV7-8 with TRBJ2-7; D not certain. Germline loops: CDR1 SGHVS, CDR2 FQNEAQ. The CDR3 is 13 amino acids. V lost 3 bases and J lost 7, with 13 bases in between. The CDR3 nucleotides are TGTGCCAGCAGCTTCCAAAACATCGTGGAGCAGTACTTC. Its protein product is CASSFQNIVEQYF. The full variable domain, in which reference TRBV7-8 and TRBJ2-7 provide the parts outside the CDR3, is GAGVSQSPRYKVAKRGQDVALRCDPISGHVSLFWYQQALGQGPEFLTYFQNEAQLDKSGLPSDRFFAERPEGSVSTLKIQRTQQEDSAVYLCASSFQNIVEQYFGPGTRLTVT.

As for this clonotype: The CDR3 carries no conserved terminal phenylalanine or tryptophan, so it likely arises from a read error. V is TRBV6-6 and J is TRBJ1-2; the D gene is possibly TRBD1 (6 bases). CDR3 size: 16 residues. V was clipped by 5 bases and J by 3 bases, with 19 bases between them. Per the germline V gene, CDR1 is MNHNY and CDR2 is SVGAGI (reference sequence). This CDR3 is CASSEPPRTAHYGYTV. As DNA, the CDR3 is TGTGCCAGCAGTGAGCCTCCGCGGACAGCCCACTATGGCTACACCGTC.

This clonotype showed up just a few times. The chain carries TRBV20-1 and TRBJ2-5; D unresolved. Germline V gene lookup returns CDR1 DFQATT and CDR2 SNEGSKA (reference sequence). Deletions cut 0 bases from V and 5 bases from J, with 13 bases between. The CDR3 is 14 residues long. The CDR3 DNA reads as TGCAGTGCTAGAGATAGGCTAGGTGGGGAGACCCAGTACTTC. It codes for CSARDRLGGETQYF.

The chain is built from TRBV2 and TRBJ1-1; weak D call: TRBD1 (6 bases). The CDR3 has 15 amino acids. With 7 bases removed from V and 1 base from J, the gap between germline ends came to 16 bases. The germline V gene encodes CDR1 SNHLY and CDR2 FYNNEI. CDR3 bases: TGTGCCAGCACCGATAGGGACAACAGGAACACTGAAGCTTTCTTT. Translated: CASTDRDNRNTEAFF.

The table lists this clonotype with a few counts. The gene calls are TRBV6-5 and TRBJ2-5; D uncertain. V lost 2 bases and J 5 bases, leaving 12 bases between the germline ends. Germline loops: CDR1 MNHEY, CDR2 SVGAGI. This CDR3 spans 14 amino acids. The CDR3 nucleotides read TGTGCCAGCAGTTACAGTACGGACCGGGAGACCCAGTACTTC. It codes for CASSYSTDRETQYF.

This clonotype has at least ten counts. A junction end diverges from the germline sequence, so it may reflect a read error. This sequence joins TRBV2 and TRBJ1-5, with D maybe TRBD1 (5 bases). The V gene's germline CDR1 is SNHLY and CDR2 FYNNEI. The CDR3 is made up of 14 amino acids. CDR3 amino acids: CASSEGLGNQPQHF. CDR3 nucleotides: TGTGCCAGTAGTGAGGGGTTAGGCAATCAGCCCCAGCATTTT.

The V call is TRBV16, the J call TRBJ1-1; no reliable D call. V shed 2 bases and J shed 4 bases, with 11 bases lying between them. This CDR3 is 14 amino acids long. CDR1 is KGHSY and CDR2 is FQNENV in the germline V gene. The CDR3: CASSQPIGGTEAFF. DNA of the CDR3: TGTGCCAGCAGCCAACCGATTGGCGGCACTGAAGCTTTCTTT.

The table lists this clonotype with many counts. The chain is built from TRBV7-8 and TRBJ1-1; D gene uncertain. V was pared by 4 bases and J by 6 bases, with 12 bases between. From germline, CDR1 is SGHVS and CDR2 FQNEAQ. The CDR3 loop spans 13 amino acids. CDR3: CASSSPGGPEAFF. CDR3 bases: TGTGCCAGCAGCTCGCCCGGTGGCCCTGAAGCTTTCTTT.

The genes are TRBV14 and TRBJ1-4, with D possibly being TRBD1 (6 bases). CDR1 and CDR2 from the germline V gene are SGHDN and FVKESK. The CDR3 contains 15 residues. V was shortened by 4 bases and J by 7 bases, with 16 bases between the two germline ends. The CDR3 DNA sequence: TGTGCCAGCAGCCGCACAGGGCTATTGAGTGAAAAACTGTTTTTT. Translating it yields CASSRTGLLSEKLFF.

This clonotype was counted many times. The gene calls are TRBV29-1 and TRBJ1-2; 10 bases are a match to TRBD1. V was clipped by 0 bases and J by 8 bases; unmatched bases: 9. The germline V gene has CDR1 SQVTM and CDR2 ANQGSEA. The CDR3 length is 15 residues. CDR3 nucleotide sequence: TGCAGCGTTGAAGATCCGGACAGGGGGTGGGAAGGCTACACCTTC. Translating it yields CSVEDPDRGWEGYTF.

In DNA form, the CDR3 reads TGTGCCAGCAGCGCCCGGGACAGGGACCAAGAGACCCAGTACTTC. Its protein product is CASSARDRDQETQYF. The chain uses TRBV11-3 and TRBJ2-5, with 9 positions matching TRBD1. This CDR3 is 15 amino acids long. CDR1 is SGHNT, CDR2 YENEEA, per germline. V lost 5 bases to trimming and J lost 0 bases; unmatched junction nucleotides: 4.

There are a few counts of this clonotype. The chain has TRBV2 and TRBJ1-5; TRBD1 is a possible D gene (5 bases). The CDR3 sequence is 17 residues long. Trimming stripped 5 bases from V and 0 bases from J, with 17 bases between. Germline V gene sequence: CDR1 SNHLY, CDR2 FYNNEI. The DNA of the CDR3 is TGTGCCAGCAGTCGAGAAGCTGGGGGAAATAGCAATCAGCCCCAGCATTTT. It specifies CASSREAGGNSNQPQHF. The full variable domain, in which reference TRBV2 and TRBJ1-5 provide the parts outside the CDR3, is EPEVTQTPSHQVTQMGQEVILRCVPISNHLYFYWYRQILGQKVEFLVSFYNNEISEKSEIFDDQFSVERPDGSNFTLKIRSTKLEDSAMYFCASSREAGGNSNQPQHFGDGTRLSIL.

This rearrangement joins TRBV6-4 to TRBJ2-7, with a weak D call TRBD2 (5 bases). Germline CDR1 is MRHNA and CDR2 is SNTAGT. The germline V and J ends were trimmed by 2 bases and 7 bases, with 15 bases remaining between them. This CDR3 is built from 14 residues. Here the CDR3 reads CASSDLRRAREQYF. The CDR3 DNA reads TGTGCCAGCAGTGACCTTAGGCGGGCGCGGGAGCAGTACTTC.

A remark on this clonotype: A junction boundary mismatches the germline segment, possibly from a read error. V is TRBV12-3 or TRBV12-4 and J is TRBJ2-7; possible D gene TRBD1, 6 bases. This CDR3 contains 12 residues. In DNA form, the CDR3 reads TGTGCCAGCAGTCTTCACAGGGACGAGCAGCACTTC. This gives the protein CASSLHRDEQHF.

This chain uses TRBV7-9 with TRBJ2-2; D is unclear. The CDR3 length is 13 residues. V gave up 3 bases and J gave up 4 bases, with 6 bases separating them. Germline V CDR1 and CDR2: SEHNR, FQNEAQ (reference sequence). CDR3 region: CASSFASTGELFF. CDR3 DNA: TGTGCCAGCAGCTTTGCGAGCACCGGGGAGCTGTTTTTT.

V is TRBV2 and J is TRBJ1-1; 12 nucleotides match TRBD1. Germline V gives CDR1 SNHLY, CDR2 FYNNEI. The V gene end was trimmed by 6 bases and the J gene end by 3 bases; junction bases not matched to a gene: 5. There are 15 residues in the CDR3. The CDR3 region is CASSTGQGADTEAFF. In nucleotides, the CDR3 is TGTGCCAGCAGCACGGGACAGGGGGCGGACACTGAAGCTTTCTTT.

This clonotype was found many times. The rearrangement uses TRBV2 and TRBJ2-5, with D hard to call. This CDR3 contains 14 residues. V dropped 0 bases and J dropped 2 bases, with 7 bases sitting between them. Germline assignment: CDR1 SNHLY and CDR2 FYNNEI. CDR3 nucleotide sequence: TGTGCCAGCAGTGAAGCGCACGTACAAGAGACCCAGTACTTC. Translated, it gives CASSEAHVQETQYF. The variable domain in full, completed from reference TRBV2 and TRBJ2-5, reads EPEVTQTPSHQVTQMGQEVILRCVPISNHLYFYWYRQILGQKVEFLVSFYNNEISEKSEIFDDQFSVERPDGSNFTLKIRSTKLEDSAMYFCASSEAHVQETQYFGPGTRLLVL.

This clonotype occurred once. The V call is TRBV29-1, the J call TRBJ2-2; D is perhaps TRBD1 (6 bases). Per the germline V gene, CDR1 is SQVTM and CDR2 is ANQGSEA. The V end was cut by 4 bases, the J end by 6 bases, with 9 bases between. The CDR3 length is 12 residues. CDR3 in DNA: TGCAGCGTTGTACAGGGTTCCGGGGAGCTGTTTTTT. Its translation: CSVVQGSGELFF.